Shown below are 23 T cell receptor beta chains from a single sample sequenced in a study of T cell repertoires in cytomegalovirus infection. MiXCR, run by TCRdb on the reads, gives a single entry per CDR3 protein. The profile shows under 250,000 distinct CDR3 sequences, more than 9% of them singletons. Sequencing used PBMCs. The receptors were gathered from a human donor in good health (CMV status not recorded). Some clones in this sample may be carry-over from other donors' samples.

The V call is TRBV12-3 or TRBV12-4, the J call TRBJ1-4; 8 positions match TRBD1. The CDR3 spans 14 residues. The ends lost 6 bases at V and 8 bases at J; junction bases unmatched: 8. CDR3 in amino acids: CASSSTGVYEKLFF. CDR3 sequence (DNA): TGTGCCAGCAGCTCGACAGGGGTATACGAAAAACTGTTTTTT.

This clonotype was found many times. The chain couples TRBV12-3 or TRBV12-4 to TRBJ2-1; 9 bases align to TRBD2. There are 15 residues in the CDR3. After removal of 2 bases from V and 5 bases from J, the junction contained 4 bases not matched to a gene. The CDR3 DNA reads TGTGCCAGCAGTTTACAAGCGGGGGGCGACAATGAGCAGTTCTTC. It codes for CASSLQAGGDNEQFF.

This clonotype has just a few counts. The gene calls are TRBV5-1 and TRBJ2-4, with D perhaps given as TRBD1 or TRBD2 (5 bases each). Germline V gene lookup returns CDR1 SGHRS and CDR2 YFSETQ. The V end lost 3 bases, the J end lost 1 base, and 20 bases lay between the germline ends. CDR3 length equals 18 residues. DNA for the CDR3: TGCGCCAGCAGCTCACAAGGGCCGGGGCCGGGGGCCAAAAACATTCAGTACTTC. Protein product: CASSSQGPGPGAKNIQYF.

This clonotype was counted ten times or more. For the CDR3, the DNA is TGTGCCAGCAGTTTGCGGGGGACTAGCGGCACAGATACGCAGTATTTT. Protein sequence: CASSLRGTSGTDTQYF. The chain employs TRBV28 and TRBJ2-3, with 10 bases identical to TRBD2. V lost 3 bases, J lost 1 base, and 4 bases stayed unmatched. The CDR3 is 16 amino acids. Germline V gene lookup returns CDR1 MDHEN and CDR2 SYDVKM.

J is TRBJ2-7 and V is TRBV11-1; 9 bases are shared with TRBD1. In germline, CDR1 is SGHAT, CDR2 FQDESV (reference sequence). The ends lost 2 bases at V and 0 bases at J; junction bases unmatched: 8. The CDR3 extends over 17 amino acids. The CDR3 sequence: CASSLRIPGQGSYEQYF. In DNA, the CDR3 is TGTGCCAGCAGCTTAAGGATCCCGGGACAGGGCTCCTACGAGCAGTACTTC.

This clonotype was detected ten times or more. This chain uses TRBV12-3 or TRBV12-4 with TRBJ2-5, with TRBD1 identical over 9 bases. The CDR3 loop spans 17 amino acids. V shed 4 bases and J 5 bases; nucleotides not matched to a gene: 14. CDR3 in amino acids: CASSSGTGRRGFETQYF. The CDR3 bases are TGTGCCAGCAGTTCCGGGACAGGGCGCCGAGGTTTCGAGACCCAGTACTTC.

CDR3 protein: CSARPGQGANEQFF. The CDR3 bases are TGCAGTGCTAGACCTGGACAGGGGGCGAATGAGCAGTTCTTC. J is TRBJ2-1 and V is TRBV20-1; TRBD1 matches 11 bases. Trimming removed 2 bases from V and 7 bases from J; junction bases left unmatched: 4. Germline lookup yields CDR1 DFQATT and CDR2 SNEGSKA (reference sequence). The CDR3 sequence is 14 residues long.

This clonotype was found many times. The V call is TRBV19, the J call TRBJ1-1, with 7 bases that match TRBD1. This CDR3 is built from 18 residues. V shed 3 bases, J shed 7 bases, and the junction held 20 bases outside the gene matches. Germline V gives CDR1 LNHDA, CDR2 SQIVND (reference sequence). The CDR3 DNA reads as TGTGCCAGTAGTATCGACCTCGACAGGGCTATCATCCCTTTTGAAGCTTTCTTT. Protein product: CASSIDLDRAIIPFEAFF.

This clonotype was counted a few times. This sequence joins TRBV10-3 and TRBJ2-5; a weak D match, TRBD1 (6 bases). Trimming took off 10 bases at V and 2 bases at J, with 11 bases between the two ends. The germline gives CDR1 ENHRY, CDR2 SYGVKD. CDR3 length equals 12 residues. The CDR3 DNA reads as TGTGCCACTAACCAGGGGCAAGAGACCCAGTACTTC. It yields the protein CATNQGQETQYF.

There are a few counts of this clonotype. The genes are TRBV6-2 or TRBV6-3 and TRBJ2-5; 12 bases match TRBD1. The CDR3 length is 14 residues. Germline-derived CDR1 and CDR2 are MNHEY and SVGEGT. The junction had 6 bases not matched to a gene; V was cut back by 6 bases and J by 7 bases. The CDR3, as DNA: TGTGCCAGCAGAAGGGACAGGGGGCCGGTGACCCAGTACTTC. Amino acids: CASRRDRGPVTQYF.

This clonotype was seen repeatedly, ten times or more. The gene calls are TRBV7-2 and TRBJ2-2; TRBD1 matches at 9 bases. The CDR3 is made up of 15 amino acids. Germline CDR1 and CDR2: SGHTA and FQGNSA. With V trimmed by 6 bases and J by 5 bases, 7 bases remained unmatched. The CDR3 sequence: CASSLQGAGTGELFF. DNA for the CDR3: TGTGCCAGCAGTTTACAGGGGGCTGGGACCGGGGAGCTGTTTTTT.

This clonotype appeared a few times. V gene TRBV5-1 combines with J gene TRBJ2-5, with D hard to call. The germline CDR1 and CDR2 sequences are SGHRS and YFSETQ. The germline V and J ends were trimmed by 4 bases and 2 bases, with 15 bases remaining between them. CDR3 length equals 15 residues. The CDR3 nucleotides read TGCGCCAGCAGCCCAGATCCTGGCAGGCAAGAGACCCAGTACTTC. It is translated as CASSPDPGRQETQYF. The full variable domain, its missing parts supplied by reference TRBV5-1 and TRBJ2-5, is KAGVTQTPRYLIKTRGQQVTLSCSPISGHRSVSWYQQTPGQGLQFLFEYFSETQRNKGNFPGRFSGRQFSNSRSEMNVSTLELGDSALYLCASSPDPGRQETQYFGPGTRLLVL.

This clonotype was picked up many times. This chain joins TRBV7-6 and TRBJ1-6; tentatively, D is TRBD1 (6 bases). Trimming took 5 bases from V and 7 from J, leaving 21 bases between them. This CDR3 has 17 residues. Germline V CDR1 and CDR2: SGHVS, FNYEAQ. The CDR3 is CASSPSTGQTKNSPLHF. Written as DNA, the CDR3 is TGTGCCAGCAGCCCGAGCACCGGACAGACCAAAAATTCACCCCTCCACTTT. The entire variable domain, with the rest obtained from reference TRBV7-6 and TRBJ1-6, is as follows: GAGVSQSPRYKVTKRGQDVALRCDPISGHVSLYWYRQALGQGPEFLTYFNYEAQQDKSGLPNDRFSAERPEGSISTLTIQRTEQRDSAMYRCASSPSTGQTKNSPLHFGNGTRLTVT.

The J gene is TRBJ2-1, the V gene TRBV4-2, with D unclear. V was trimmed by 0 bases and J by 5 bases, leaving 8 bases between them. Germline V gene lookup returns CDR1 LGHNA and CDR2 YNFKEQ. The CDR3 totals 14 residues. CDR3 loop: CASSQDSNNNEQFF. CDR3 DNA sequence: TGTGCCAGCAGCCAAGATTCCAACAACAATGAGCAGTTCTTC.

This clonotype was detected only a few times. The genes are TRBV29-1 and TRBJ2-1; TRBD2 matches at 7 bases. The CDR3 has 17 residues. Germline assignment: CDR1 SQVTM and CDR2 ANQGSEA. V shed 4 bases, J shed 1 base, and the junction held 13 bases outside the gene matches. The CDR3 here is CSVVRLGGSGSYNEQFF. The CDR3 DNA is TGCAGCGTTGTCCGGCTTGGCGGGAGTGGGTCCTACAATGAGCAGTTCTTC.

The rearrangement joins TRBV7-2 to TRBJ1-2, with D perhaps TRBD1 (5 bases). The CDR3 is 13 residues long. Trimming removed 5 bases at V and 2 bases at J, with 9 bases between. In germline, CDR1 is SGHTA, CDR2 FQGNSA. The CDR3 protein is CASSKTVNYGYTF. CDR3 nucleotide sequence: TGTGCCAGCAGCAAGACAGTAAACTATGGCTACACCTTC. The variable domain in full, with the rest retrieved from reference TRBV7-2 and TRBJ1-2, is GAGVSQSPSNKVTEKGKDVELRCDPISGHTALYWYRQSLGQGLEFLIYFQGNSAPDKSGLPSDRFSAERTGGSVSTLTIQRTQQEDSAVYLCASSKTVNYGYTFGSGTRLTVV.

The genes are TRBV20-1 and TRBJ2-3, with 11 positions matching TRBD1. The V segment lost 8 bases and the J segment 4 bases; nucleotides outside the gene matches: 5. The CDR3 has 13 amino acids. CDR1 DFQATT and CDR2 SNEGSKA come from the germline V gene (reference sequence). CDR3 nucleotides: TGCAGTAGCGGGACAGGGGGTTCAGATACGCAGTATTTT. Translated, it gives CSSGTGGSDTQYF.

This clonotype was detected many times. This chain links TRBV5-1 with TRBJ2-7; 8 bases agree with TRBD2. The CDR3 has 14 residues. Germline CDR1 and CDR2: SGHRS and YFSETQ. Trimming cost V 3 bases and J 1 base; bases outside gene matches: 3. The CDR3 region has the DNA TGCGCCAGCAGCTCGGGACTAGGTTCCTACGAGCAGTACTTC. Encoded protein: CASSSGLGSYEQYF. The variable domain in full, completed from reference TRBV5-1 and TRBJ2-7, reads KAGVTQTPRYLIKTRGQQVTLSCSPISGHRSVSWYQQTPGQGLQFLFEYFSETQRNKGNFPGRFSGRQFSNSRSEMNVSTLELGDSALYLCASSSGLGSYEQYFGPGTRLTVT.

The table lists this clonotype with many counts. The chain employs TRBV27 and TRBJ2-3; 11 bases align to TRBD2. CDR3 length equals 15 residues. V gave up 8 bases and J gave up 4 bases; unmatched junction bases: 8. CDR1 and CDR2 from the germline V gene are MNHEY and SMNVEV (reference sequence). CDR3 nucleotide sequence: TGTGCCAGCGGGGGTCTAGCGGGAGGACCAGATACGCAGTATTTT. Encoded protein: CASGGLAGGPDTQYF.

Many counts were recorded for this clonotype. The CDR3 DNA is TGTGCCATCAGTCGCTCTGGAAACACCATATATTTT. Protein sequence: CAISRSGNTIYF. The chain uses TRBV10-3 and TRBJ1-3; D is undetermined. V gave up 5 bases and J gave up 0 bases, with 2 bases separating them. The CDR3 loop spans 12 amino acids. Germline-derived CDR1 and CDR2 are ENHRY and SYGVKD.

This clonotype was seen ten or more times. The rearrangement joins TRBV10-3 to TRBJ2-3; D not resolved. Germline V CDR1 and CDR2: ENHRY, SYGVKD. The V end was cut by 0 bases, the J end by 3 bases, with 10 bases between. This CDR3 region has 15 residues. The CDR3 DNA reads TGTGCCATCAGTGAGTCGGCAGGAGAGACAGATACGCAGTATTTT. It encodes CAISESAGETDTQYF.

This clonotype has at least ten counts. V gene TRBV7-2 combines with J gene TRBJ1-4; no clear D. Per the germline V gene, CDR1 is SGHTA and CDR2 is FQGNSA. The V end lost 1 base, the J end lost 5 bases, and 5 bases lay between the germline ends. The CDR3 has 13 amino acids. The CDR3 DNA follows: TGTGCCAGCAGCTTAGGGTGGAATGAAAAACTGTTTTTT. It encodes CASSLGWNEKLFF.

This rearrangement joins TRBV29-1 to TRBJ2-4; D is possibly TRBD1 (6 bases). Trimming took 8 bases from V and 7 from J, leaving 24 bases between them. From germline, CDR1 is SQVTM and CDR2 ANQGSEA. CDR3 size: 15 residues. This chain's CDR3 is CSFVGELSRGNIQYF. In DNA, the CDR3 is TGCAGCTTTGTTGGGGAACTTTCGAGGGGGAACATTCAGTACTTC.